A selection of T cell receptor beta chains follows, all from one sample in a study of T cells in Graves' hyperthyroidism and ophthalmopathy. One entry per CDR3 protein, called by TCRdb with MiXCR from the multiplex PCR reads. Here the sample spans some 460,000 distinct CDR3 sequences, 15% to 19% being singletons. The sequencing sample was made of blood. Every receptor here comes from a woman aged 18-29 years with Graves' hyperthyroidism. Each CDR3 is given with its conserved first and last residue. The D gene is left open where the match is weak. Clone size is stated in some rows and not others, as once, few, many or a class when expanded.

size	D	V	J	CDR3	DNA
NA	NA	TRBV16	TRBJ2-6	CASSQYGSGANVLTF	TGTGCCAGCAGCCAGTACGGCTCTGGGGCCAACGTCCTGACTTTC
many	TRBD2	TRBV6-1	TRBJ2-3	CASRGTSGSADTQYF	TGTGCCAGCAGGGGGACTAGCGGGAGCGCAGATACGCAGTATTTT
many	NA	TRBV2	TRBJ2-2	CASSASGNTGELFF	TGTGCCAGCAGTGCGAGCGGTAACACCGGGGAGCTGTTTTTT
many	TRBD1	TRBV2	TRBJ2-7	CASIGQGYYEQYF	TGTGCCAGCATAGGACAGGGTTACTACGAGCAGTACTTC
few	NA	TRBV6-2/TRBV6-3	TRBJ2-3	CASSSDVATQAHSDTQYF	TGTGCCAGCAGTTCCGATGTGGCGACCCAAGCCCACTCAGATACGCAGTATTTT
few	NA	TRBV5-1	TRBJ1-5	CASSLRQSPYQPQHF	TGCGCCAGCAGCCTCCGACAGTCCCCTTATCAGCCCCAGCATTTT
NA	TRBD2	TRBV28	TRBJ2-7	CASRLTGTSGEQYF	TGTGCCAGCAGACTGACCGGGACTAGCGGCGAGCAGTACTTC
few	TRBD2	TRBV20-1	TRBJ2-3	CSATTGLAAYTDTQYF	TGCAGTGCTACCACTGGACTAGCCGCGTACACAGATACGCAGTATTTT
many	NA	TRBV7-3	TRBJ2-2	CASSQRGEGQGGRTGELFF	TGTGCCAGCAGCCAGCGGGGGGAGGGACAGGGCGGTCGCACCGGGGAGCTGTTTTTT
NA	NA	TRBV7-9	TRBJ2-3	CASSFRTPTPDTQYF	TGTGCCAGCAGCTTTCGTACCCCCACCCCAGATACGCAGTATTTT
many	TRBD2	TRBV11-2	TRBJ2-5	CASSPGTSGRTETQYF	TGTGCCAGCAGCCCCGGGACTAGCGGGAGAACCGAGACCCAGTACTTC
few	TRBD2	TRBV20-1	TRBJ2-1	CSASASGGSSYNEQFF	TGCAGTGCTAGTGCTAGCGGGGGGAGCTCCTACAATGAGCAGTTCTTC
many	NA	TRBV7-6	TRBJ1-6	CASSLQGNNSPLHF	TGTGCCAGCAGCTTACAGGGGAATAATTCACCCCTCCACTTT
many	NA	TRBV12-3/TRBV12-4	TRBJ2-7	CASSFSRGSYEQYF	TGTGCCAGCAGTTTTTCCAGGGGATCCTACGAGCAGTACTTC
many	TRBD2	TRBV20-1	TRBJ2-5	CSARAGGGQETQYF	TGCAGTGCTAGAGCCGGGGGGGGGCAAGAGACCCAGTACTTC
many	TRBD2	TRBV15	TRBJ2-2	CATSRTSGNTGELFF	TGTGCCACCAGCAGGACTAGCGGGAACACCGGGGAGCTGTTTTTT
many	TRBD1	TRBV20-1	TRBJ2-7	CSASGRGLYEQYF	TGCAGTGCTAGCGGCAGGGGGCTTTACGAGCAGTACTTC
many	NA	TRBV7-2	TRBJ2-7	CASSLGGWRIEQYF	TGTGCCAGCAGCTTAGGTGGGTGGCGGATCGAGCAGTACTTC
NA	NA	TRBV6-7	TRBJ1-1	CAGRTEAFF	TGTGCCGGAAGAACAGAAGCTTTCTTT
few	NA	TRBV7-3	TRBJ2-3	CASSLSRTPGGTQYF	TGTGCCAGCAGCTTAAGTCGGACTCCAGGAGGGACGCAGTATTTT
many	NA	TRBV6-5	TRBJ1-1	CASSYVGFMNTEAFF	TGTGCCAGCAGTTACGTCGGGTTTATGAACACTGAAGCTTTCTTT
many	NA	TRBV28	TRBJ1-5	CASSFLQLNQPQHF	TGTGCCAGCAGTTTTTTGCAGCTCAATCAGCCCCAGCATTTT